The clone carrying this TCR beta chain was recorded a few times. Antigen specificity is unknown. Total RNA was isolated from each sample in quantities of at least 6 micrograms. The germline V gene has CDR1 MNHNS and CDR2 SASEGT. The CDR3 is 11 residues long. The V end was cut by 1 base, the J end by 8 bases, with 5 bases between. The sample originates from a study of blood T cells in healthy people across ages. Points from the study as a whole: Fewer expanded clones and more diversity marked long-lived versus aged donors. What prevented conclusive comparison of naive and antigen-experienced cells was that PBMCs were unsorted.

PCR was performed a second time for about 7 to 11 cycles using a sample-barcoded 5' primer and a J-beta primer mix. A template-switch adaptor containing 12 random nucleotides labeled each cDNA molecule. TCRdb recomputed calls from the 5' RACE reads with MiXCR, one row per CDR3 protein. This table has about 760,000 distinct CDR3 sequences, 45% to 70% appearing once. The clonotype comes from a man aged 35-49 years in good health. Sequencing was done on a sample of blood. The gene calls are TRBV6-1 and TRBJ1-2; D is uncertain. The CDR3 spells CASSEDRGYTF. The CDR3, as DNA: TGTGCCAGCAGTGAAGATCGCGGCTACACCTTC.